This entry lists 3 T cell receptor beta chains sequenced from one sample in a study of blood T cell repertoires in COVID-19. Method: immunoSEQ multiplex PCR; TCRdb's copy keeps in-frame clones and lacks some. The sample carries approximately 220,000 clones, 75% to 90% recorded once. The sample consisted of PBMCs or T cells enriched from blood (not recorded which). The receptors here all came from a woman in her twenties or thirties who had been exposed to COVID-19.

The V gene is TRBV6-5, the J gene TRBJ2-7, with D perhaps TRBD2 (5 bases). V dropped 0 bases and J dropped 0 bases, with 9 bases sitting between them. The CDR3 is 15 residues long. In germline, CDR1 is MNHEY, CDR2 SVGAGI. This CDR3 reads CASSYSTGSSYEQYF. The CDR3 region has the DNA TGTGCCAGCAGTTACTCGACGGGGTCCTCCTACGAGCAGTACTTC.

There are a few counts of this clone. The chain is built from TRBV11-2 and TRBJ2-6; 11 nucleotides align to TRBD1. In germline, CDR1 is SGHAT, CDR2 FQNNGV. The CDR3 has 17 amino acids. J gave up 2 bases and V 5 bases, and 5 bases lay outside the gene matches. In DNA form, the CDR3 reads TGTGCCAGCAGCCGGGGACAGGGGGGTACTGGGGCCAACGTCCTGACTTTC. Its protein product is CASSRGQGGTGANVLTF.

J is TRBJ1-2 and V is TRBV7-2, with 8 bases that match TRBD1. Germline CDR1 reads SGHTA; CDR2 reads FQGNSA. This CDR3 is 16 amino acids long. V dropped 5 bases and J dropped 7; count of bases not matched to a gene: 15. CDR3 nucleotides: TGTGCCAGCAGCCCCCAAACAAGCAGGGGGCATCGTGGCTACACCTTC. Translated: CASSPQTSRGHRGYTF.